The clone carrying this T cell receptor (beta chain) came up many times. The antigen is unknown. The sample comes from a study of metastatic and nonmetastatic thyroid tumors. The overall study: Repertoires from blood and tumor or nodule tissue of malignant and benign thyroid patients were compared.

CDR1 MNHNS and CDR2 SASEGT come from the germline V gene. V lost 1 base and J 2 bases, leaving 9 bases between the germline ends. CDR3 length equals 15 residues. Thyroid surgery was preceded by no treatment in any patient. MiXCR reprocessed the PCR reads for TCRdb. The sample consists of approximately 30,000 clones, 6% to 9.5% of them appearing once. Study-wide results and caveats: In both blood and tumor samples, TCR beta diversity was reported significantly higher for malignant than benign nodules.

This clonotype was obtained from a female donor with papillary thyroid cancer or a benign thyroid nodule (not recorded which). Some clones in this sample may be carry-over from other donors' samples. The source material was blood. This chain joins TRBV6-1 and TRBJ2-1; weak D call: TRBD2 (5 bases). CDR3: CASSEETGTYNEQFF. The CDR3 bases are TGTGCCAGCAGTGAAGAAACGGGGACCTACAATGAGCAGTTCTTC.